Below are 5 T cell receptor beta chains sequenced from a single sample in a study of blood T cell repertoires in COVID-19. Assay used: immunoSEQ multiplex PCR; TCRdb lists only in-frame clones, some missing. The data contain over 130,000 clones, over 75% of them seen just once; the ten biggest clones take up roughly 3.8%. Sequences were obtained from PBMCs or T cells enriched from blood (not recorded which). The receptors were sampled from a man over 45 in a cohort exposed to, infected with or recovered from COVID-19 (not recorded which).

This clone showed up just a few times. The chain couples TRBV4-1 to TRBJ1-5; no firm D call. CDR3 length: 16 amino acids. Trimming removed 0 bases at V and 4 bases at J, with 13 bases between. CDR1 and CDR2 from the germline V gene are MGHRA and YSYEKL. The CDR3 protein is CASSQDPGPGNQPQHF. The DNA of the CDR3 is TGCGCCAGCAGCCAAGATCCAGGCCCTGGGAATCAGCCCCAGCATTTT.

The gene calls are TRBV11-2 and TRBJ1-2, with TRBD1 matching 8 bases. With 8 bases clipped from V and 4 bases from J, the junction kept 9 bases outside the gene matches. The CDR3 has 14 amino acids. CDR1 is SGHAT, CDR2 FQNNGV, per germline. Written as DNA, the CDR3 is TGTGCCAGCTCCCTGGACAGGGTATCCTATGGCTACACCTTC. Its translation is CASSLDRVSYGYTF.

The chain couples TRBV5-4 to TRBJ2-1, with 11 bases matching TRBD2. The CDR3 runs 17 residues. Germline assignment: CDR1 SGHNT and CDR2 YYREEE (reference sequence). J was trimmed by 6 bases and V by 4 bases; bases with no gene match: 12. CDR3: CASSLPETSGGRNEQFF. The CDR3 region has the DNA TGTGCCAGCAGCCTCCCGGAAACTAGCGGGGGACGCAATGAGCAGTTCTTC.

This chain links TRBV9 with TRBJ2-3; 11 nucleotides match TRBD2. The CDR3 contains 15 residues. V lost 7 bases and J lost 3; bases outside the gene matches: 7. Germline V gene lookup returns CDR1 SGDLS and CDR2 YYNGEE. CDR3 protein: CASASGGPGTDTQYF. CDR3 DNA sequence: TGTGCCAGCGCTAGCGGGGGGCCGGGGACAGATACGCAGTATTTT. Full variable domain (missing parts from reference TRBV9 and TRBJ2-3): DSGVTQTPKHLITATGQRVTLRCSPRSGDLSVYWYQQSLDQGLQFLIQYYNGEERAKGNILERFSAQQFPDLHSELNLSSLELGDSALYFCASASGGPGTDTQYFGPGTRLTVL.

The chain carries TRBV4-3 and TRBJ2-2; TRBD2 agrees at 12 bases. V gave up 0 bases and J gave up 7 bases; unmatched junction bases: 12. The CDR3 runs to 19 residues. Germline V gene lookup returns CDR1 LGHNA and CDR2 YSLEER. The CDR3 DNA reads TGCGCCAGCAGCCAAGATGCCGCTAGCGGGGGGGCACTGAACGGGGAGCTGTTTTTT. It specifies CASSQDAASGGALNGELFF.